This is a list of T cell receptor beta chains from one sample in a study of B cell selection in AIRE deficiency. Assay used: immunoSEQ multiplex PCR; TCRdb lists only in-frame clones, some missing. This sample has roughly 25,000 clones, with roughly 95% found just once. The sequencing sample was made of CD4+CD127+ conventional T cells sorted from PBMCs. The origin of the receptors is a human donor in good health. Each CDR3 is given with its conserved first and last residue. The D gene is left open where the match is weak. The listing skips clone size in some rows; elsewhere it reads once, few, many or a size class.

CDR3nt: TGTGCCAGCAGTGCTGGTGCGGCCTTGGGAGCAGAGACCCAGTACTTC; CDR3aa: CASSAGAALGAETQYF; j_gene: TRBJ2-5; v_gene: TRBV2; d_gene: NA; abundance: NA
CDR3nt: TGCAGCGTTGTGGGCAGGGTAGGTAGGGTGGACTATGGCTACACCTTC; CDR3aa: CSVVGRVGRVDYGYTF; j_gene: TRBJ1-2; v_gene: TRBV29-1; d_gene: NA; abundance: NA
CDR3nt: TGTGCCAGCAGCTTGGAGGGTTCCGGGGAGCTGTTTTTT; CDR3aa: CASSLEGSGELFF; j_gene: TRBJ2-2; v_gene: TRBV5-5; d_gene: NA; abundance: NA
CDR3nt: TGTGCCAGCAGTTCCCAGGGGGCAAAAAACTCCTACGAGCAGTACTTC; CDR3aa: CASSSQGAKNSYEQYF; j_gene: TRBJ2-7; v_gene: TRBV28; d_gene: TRBD1; abundance: NA
CDR3nt: TGTGCCAGCAGCCAAGTTCAGCCTAATAATTCACCCCTCCACTTT; CDR3aa: CASSQVQPNNSPLHF; j_gene: TRBJ1-6; v_gene: TRBV4-2; d_gene: NA; abundance: NA
CDR3nt: TGTGCCAGCAGCCATACCCCCGGAAATACTAATTCACCCCTCCACTTT; CDR3aa: CASSHTPGNTNSPLHF; j_gene: TRBJ1-6; v_gene: TRBV4-2; d_gene: NA; abundance: NA
CDR3nt: TGTGCCAGCAGCGGATTCCCCCGGGGGAACACCGGGGAGCTGTTTTTT; CDR3aa: CASSGFPRGNTGELFF; j_gene: TRBJ2-2; v_gene: TRBV7-8; d_gene: NA; abundance: NA
CDR3nt: TGCGCCAGCAGCTCGCTACAAGGGGATGAAAAACTGTTTTTT; CDR3aa: CASSSLQGDEKLFF; j_gene: TRBJ1-4; v_gene: TRBV5-1; d_gene: NA; abundance: NA
CDR3nt: TGTGCCATCAGCGAGGGACAGAGCACTGAAGCTTTCTTT; CDR3aa: CAISEGQSTEAFF; j_gene: TRBJ1-1; v_gene: TRBV10-3; d_gene: TRBD1; abundance: NA
CDR3nt: TGTGCCAGCAGCCAGCGGGCGGGTACGAGGCATGAGCAGTTCTTC; CDR3aa: CASSQRAGTRHEQFF; j_gene: TRBJ2-1; v_gene: TRBV7-3; d_gene: NA; abundance: NA
CDR3nt: TGTGCCAGCAGTCCCCGGGGCACAGTTATCAACAATGAGCAGTTCTTC; CDR3aa: CASSPRGTVINNEQFF; j_gene: TRBJ2-1; v_gene: TRBV27; d_gene: NA; abundance: NA
CDR3nt: TGCAGCGTTACTCAGACGAACACTGAAGCTTTCTTT; CDR3aa: CSVTQTNTEAFF; j_gene: TRBJ1-1; v_gene: TRBV29-1; d_gene: NA; abundance: NA
CDR3nt: TGTGCCAGTAGCGGGAGGAGCTCCTACGAGCAGTACTTC; CDR3aa: CASSGRSSYEQYF; j_gene: TRBJ2-7; v_gene: TRBV6-5; d_gene: TRBD2; abundance: NA
CDR3nt: TGCGCCAGCAGTCACCTTCCGGACAGACGTACCTACGAGCAGTACTTC; CDR3aa: CASSHLPDRRTYEQYF; j_gene: TRBJ2-7; v_gene: TRBV23-1; d_gene: NA; abundance: NA
CDR3nt: TGTGCCAGCAGTGTTCGACAGGGGAGGACCTACGAGCAGTACTTC; CDR3aa: CASSVRQGRTYEQYF; j_gene: TRBJ2-7; v_gene: TRBV6-1; d_gene: TRBD1; abundance: once
CDR3nt: TGTGCCAGCAGTTTCCAGGGGGATGGAAACACCATATATTTT; CDR3aa: CASSFQGDGNTIYF; j_gene: TRBJ1-3; v_gene: TRBV28; d_gene: TRBD1; abundance: NA
CDR3nt: TGCGCCAGCAGCCAAACCCCGGGAAACTACGAGCAGTACTTC; CDR3aa: CASSQTPGNYEQYF; j_gene: TRBJ2-7; v_gene: TRBV4-1; d_gene: NA; abundance: NA
CDR3nt: TGTGCCATCAGTGAATTGGGGGCCATGGGAAACACCATATATTTT; CDR3aa: CAISELGAMGNTIYF; j_gene: TRBJ1-3; v_gene: TRBV10-3; d_gene: NA; abundance: NA
CDR3nt: TGTGTCTCGGGAGTGGGACTGACGAGTGAAAAACTGTTTTTT; CDR3aa: CVSGVGLTSEKLFF; j_gene: TRBJ1-4; v_gene: TRBV27; d_gene: NA; abundance: NA
CDR3nt: TGTGCCATCAGTGGACAAGACGAGACTAGGAATCAGCAGTTCTTC; CDR3aa: CAISGQDETRNQQFF; j_gene: TRBJ2-1; v_gene: TRBV10-3; d_gene: NA; abundance: NA
CDR3nt: TGTGCCAGTAGTCGAGGGTCCGTCTCTGGGGCCAACGTCCTGACTTTC; CDR3aa: CASSRGSVSGANVLTF; j_gene: TRBJ2-6; v_gene: TRBV19; d_gene: NA; abundance: NA
CDR3nt: TGTGCCAGCAGCCGGACAGGGGGCGAGGAGACCCAGTACTTC; CDR3aa: CASSRTGGEETQYF; j_gene: TRBJ2-5; v_gene: TRBV6-1; d_gene: TRBD1; abundance: NA
CDR3nt: TGTGCCAGCAGCCCCCGGGACAGCCCGTTGCAGTACTTC; CDR3aa: CASSPRDSPLQYF; j_gene: TRBJ2-7; v_gene: TRBV7-8; d_gene: TRBD1; abundance: NA
CDR3nt: TGTGCCAGCAGTGAAATGACCGGTAGTCAGCCCCAGCATTTT; CDR3aa: CASSEMTGSQPQHF; j_gene: TRBJ1-5; v_gene: TRBV6-1; d_gene: NA; abundance: NA
CDR3nt: TGTGCCATCGGGCCCGGGGGCACCGGGGAGCTGTTTTTT; CDR3aa: CAIGPGGTGELFF; j_gene: TRBJ2-2; v_gene: TRBV10-3; d_gene: NA; abundance: NA
CDR3nt: TGTGCCAGTAGTCGGCGGGCATTAGCGGGATATAATGAGCAGTTCTTC; CDR3aa: CASSRRALAGYNEQFF; j_gene: TRBJ2-1; v_gene: TRBV19; d_gene: TRBD2; abundance: NA
CDR3nt: TGTGCCAGCAGTTTACCTACAGGGGGCACTGAAGCTTTCTTT; CDR3aa: CASSLPTGGTEAFF; j_gene: TRBJ1-1; v_gene: TRBV28; d_gene: TRBD1; abundance: NA
CDR3nt: TGTGCCAGCAGTTCCCGGGGGGACACTGAAGCTTTCTTT; CDR3aa: CASSSRGDTEAFF; j_gene: TRBJ1-1; v_gene: TRBV25-1; d_gene: NA; abundance: NA
CDR3nt: TGTGCCAGCAGCTTACTAGCGGTGGGTGAGCAGTTCTTC; CDR3aa: CASSLLAVGEQFF; j_gene: TRBJ2-1; v_gene: TRBV6-4; d_gene: TRBD2; abundance: NA
CDR3nt: TGTGCCAGCAGCGCGAGGACAGGGGCGGGTGAAAAACTGTTTTTT; CDR3aa: CASSARTGAGEKLFF; j_gene: TRBJ1-4; v_gene: TRBV9; d_gene: TRBD1; abundance: NA
CDR3nt: TGTGCCAGCAGCCTGCGGGGGGAGCTGTTTTTT; CDR3aa: CASSLRGELFF; j_gene: TRBJ2-2; v_gene: TRBV5-6; d_gene: NA; abundance: NA
CDR3nt: TGTGCCAGCAGCTTAGAACCGGGGGGTGAGCAGTTCTTC; CDR3aa: CASSLEPGGEQFF; j_gene: TRBJ2-1; v_gene: TRBV11-2; d_gene: TRBD2; abundance: few
CDR3nt: TGTGCCAGCAGCGTAGCAGAACTGGGTCCCACAGATACGCAGTATTTT; CDR3aa: CASSVAELGPTDTQYF; j_gene: TRBJ2-3; v_gene: TRBV9; d_gene: NA; abundance: NA
CDR3nt: TGTGCCAGCAGTTACTCTTTCATTGCAACTAATGAAAAACTGTTTTTT; CDR3aa: CASSYSFIATNEKLFF; j_gene: TRBJ1-4; v_gene: TRBV6-6; d_gene: NA; abundance: once
CDR3nt: TGTGCCAGCAGCCAGGGGGCGGTAGCGGGAGGGCCGGGGGAGACCCAGTACTTC; CDR3aa: CASSQGAVAGGPGETQYF; j_gene: TRBJ2-5; v_gene: TRBV4-2; d_gene: TRBD2; abundance: NA
CDR3nt: TGTGCCAGTAGTATCCTAGCCGGGACAGGGTCTTCATCGGTCGGCTACACCTTC; CDR3aa: CASSILAGTGSSSVGYTF; j_gene: TRBJ1-2; v_gene: TRBV19; d_gene: TRBD1; abundance: NA
CDR3nt: TGTGCCAGCAGGGACAGGGGATTTAGCACAGATACGCAGTATTTT; CDR3aa: CASRDRGFSTDTQYF; j_gene: TRBJ2-3; v_gene: TRBV6-1; d_gene: TRBD1; abundance: NA
CDR3nt: TGTGCCAGCAGCTGGGGACAGGGGCCCTACGAGCAGTACTTC; CDR3aa: CASSWGQGPYEQYF; j_gene: TRBJ2-7; v_gene: TRBV11-3; d_gene: TRBD1; abundance: once
CDR3nt: TGTGCCAGCAGCCGCGACGGGGTGAATAATGAGCAGTTCTTC; CDR3aa: CASSRDGVNNEQFF; j_gene: TRBJ2-1; v_gene: TRBV27; d_gene: NA; abundance: NA
CDR3nt: TGTGCCATCAGTGAGGCCGACAAGGCAAAACTGTTTTTT; CDR3aa: CAISEADKAKLFF; j_gene: TRBJ1-4; v_gene: TRBV10-3; d_gene: NA; abundance: NA
CDR3nt: TGTGCCAGCAGTAACGACAGGGCGAAGAACACTGAAGCTTTCTTT; CDR3aa: CASSNDRAKNTEAFF; j_gene: TRBJ1-1; v_gene: TRBV6-6; d_gene: TRBD1; abundance: NA
CDR3nt: TGTGCCAGTAGTCCCCATAGCGGGAGCGCTGGGGGAGATACGCAGTATTTT; CDR3aa: CASSPHSGSAGGDTQYF; j_gene: TRBJ2-3; v_gene: TRBV19; d_gene: TRBD2; abundance: NA
CDR3nt: TGTGCCAGCAGTGAAGGGGGACTAGCGGACTACACAGATACGCAGTATTTT; CDR3aa: CASSEGGLADYTDTQYF; j_gene: TRBJ2-3; v_gene: TRBV6-1; d_gene: TRBD2; abundance: once
CDR3nt: TGTGCCAGCGGTCCGGGGATCACAGATACGCAGTATTTT; CDR3aa: CASGPGITDTQYF; j_gene: TRBJ2-3; v_gene: TRBV7-8; d_gene: NA; abundance: NA
CDR3nt: TGTGCCAGCAGCCCGGATCCAGCCCAGTCCCTTGAGCAGTACTTC; CDR3aa: CASSPDPAQSLEQYF; j_gene: TRBJ2-7; v_gene: TRBV5-4; d_gene: NA; abundance: NA
CDR3nt: TGTGCCAGCACCCGACTAGCGGGAGAGATTGAGCAGTTCTTC; CDR3aa: CASTRLAGEIEQFF; j_gene: TRBJ2-1; v_gene: TRBV14; d_gene: TRBD2; abundance: NA
CDR3nt: TGTGCCAGCATCGGACGACTGATAAGCGGGACCTCCTACGAGCAGTACTTC; CDR3aa: CASIGRLISGTSYEQYF; j_gene: TRBJ2-7; v_gene: TRBV28; d_gene: TRBD2; abundance: NA
CDR3nt: TGTGCCAGCAGCTTACAAGACTACTATGAGCAGTTCTTC; CDR3aa: CASSLQDYYEQFF; j_gene: TRBJ2-1; v_gene: TRBV7-2; d_gene: NA; abundance: NA
CDR3nt: TGCGCCAGCAGCCCATCAGCCCCGAGGGAGATCTACGAGCAGTACTTC; CDR3aa: CASSPSAPREIYEQYF; j_gene: TRBJ2-7; v_gene: TRBV4-1; d_gene: NA; abundance: once
CDR3nt: TGTGCCAGCAGTTTACTCGACGTGGGGCGGGAGGGGGCCTTTGCAGATACGCAGTATTTT; CDR3aa: CASSLLDVGREGAFADTQYF; j_gene: TRBJ2-3; v_gene: TRBV28; d_gene: TRBD2; abundance: few
CDR3nt: TGTGCCAGCAGTTCCCGGTGGGGAAAGGAGTCTGGAAACACCATATATTTT; CDR3aa: CASSSRWGKESGNTIYF; j_gene: TRBJ1-3; v_gene: TRBV7-2; d_gene: NA; abundance: NA
CDR3nt: TGCGCCAGCAGCCAAGCGGCTAGCGGGAGGGGCAATGAGCAGTTCTTC; CDR3aa: CASSQAASGRGNEQFF; j_gene: TRBJ2-1; v_gene: TRBV4-3; d_gene: TRBD2; abundance: NA
CDR3nt: TGTGCCAGCAGCTTAACCGGGACTAGGAGCACAGATACGCAGTATTTT; CDR3aa: CASSLTGTRSTDTQYF; j_gene: TRBJ2-3; v_gene: TRBV28; d_gene: TRBD2; abundance: NA
CDR3nt: TGTGCCAGCGGCGCTAGCGGGACCTACAATGAGCAGTTCTTC; CDR3aa: CASGASGTYNEQFF; j_gene: TRBJ2-1; v_gene: TRBV9; d_gene: TRBD2; abundance: NA
CDR3nt: TGCAGCGTTGGCCCCCGACAGGCCGTCAACTATGGCTACACCTTC; CDR3aa: CSVGPRQAVNYGYTF; j_gene: TRBJ1-2; v_gene: TRBV29-1; d_gene: NA; abundance: NA
CDR3nt: TGTGCCAGCAGCCTGGGACTAGCATCGACAGATACGCAGTATTTT; CDR3aa: CASSLGLASTDTQYF; j_gene: TRBJ2-3; v_gene: TRBV5-6; d_gene: TRBD2; abundance: once
CDR3nt: TGTGCCAGCAGCCCAACGGGACAGTTTTCCTACGAGCAGTACTTC; CDR3aa: CASSPTGQFSYEQYF; j_gene: TRBJ2-7; v_gene: TRBV6-5; d_gene: TRBD1; abundance: once